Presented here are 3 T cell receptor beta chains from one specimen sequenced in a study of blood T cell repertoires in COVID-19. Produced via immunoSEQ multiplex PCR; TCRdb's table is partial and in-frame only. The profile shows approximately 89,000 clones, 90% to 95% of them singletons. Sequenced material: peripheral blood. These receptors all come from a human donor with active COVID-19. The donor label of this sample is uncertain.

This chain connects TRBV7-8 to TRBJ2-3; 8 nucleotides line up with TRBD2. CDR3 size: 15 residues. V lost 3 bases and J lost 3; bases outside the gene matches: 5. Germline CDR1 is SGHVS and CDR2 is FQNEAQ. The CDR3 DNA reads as TGTGCCAGCAGCTTTTCCGGGAGGGGGACAGATACGCAGTATTTT. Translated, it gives CASSFSGRGTDTQYF.

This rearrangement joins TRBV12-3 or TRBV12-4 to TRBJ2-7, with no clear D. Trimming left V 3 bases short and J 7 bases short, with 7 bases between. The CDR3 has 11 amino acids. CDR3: CASSLIQEQYF. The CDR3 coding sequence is TGTGCCAGCAGTTTGATACAAGAGCAGTACTTC.

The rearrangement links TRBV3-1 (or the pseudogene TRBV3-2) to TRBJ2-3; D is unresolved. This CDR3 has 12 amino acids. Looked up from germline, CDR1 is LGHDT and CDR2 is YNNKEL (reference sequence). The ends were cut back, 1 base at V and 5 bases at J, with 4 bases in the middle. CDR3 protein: CASSQGKDTQYF. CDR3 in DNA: TGTGCCAGCAGCCAAGGTAAAGATACGCAGTATTTT.